What follows are 19 T cell receptor beta chains derived from one specimen sequenced in a study of identical twins. TCRdb redid the calling of the 5' RACE reads with MiXCR, one entry per CDR3 protein. The sample records 420,000 or so distinct CDR3 sequences, approximately 17% being singletons. Specimen: naive T cells sorted from blood. These receptors all stem from a man between 45 and 60 years old in good health.

This clonotype was counted a few times. The J gene is TRBJ2-1, the V gene TRBV6-1, with D maybe TRBD2 (6 bases). CDR1 MNHNS and CDR2 SASEGT come from the germline V gene. Trimming shortened V by 4 bases and J by 13 bases, and 20 bases separated the two germline ends. This CDR3 comprises 14 residues. As DNA, the CDR3 is TGTGCCAGCAGTGTAACGGGGGACGTTTCGGAACAGTTCTTC. This translates into CASSVTGDVSEQFF.

In its sample, this clonotype ranks as medium-sized. This chain joins TRBV4-1 and TRBJ1-4, with unresolved D. V was clipped by 5 bases and J by 0 bases, with 10 bases between them. The CDR3 is 15 residues long. Germline CDR1 is MGHRA and CDR2 is YSYEKL. The CDR3 sequence is CASSYPGATNEKLFF. The CDR3 DNA reads as TGCGCCAGCAGCTACCCCGGTGCAACTAATGAAAAACTGTTTTTT.

The chain is built from TRBV6-5 and TRBJ2-5; 8 positions match TRBD1. V lost 8 bases to trimming and J lost 5 bases; unmatched junction nucleotides: 4. Germline CDR1 MNHEY, CDR2 SVGAGI. This CDR3 has 12 amino acids. The CDR3 DNA follows: TGTGCCAGCGGACAGGGAATTGAGACCCAGTACTTC. This encodes CASGQGIETQYF.

This clonotype came up many times. The V call is TRBV6-1, the J call TRBJ2-1, with TRBD1 identical over 10 bases. Germline V gives CDR1 MNHNS, CDR2 SASEGT. J gave up 2 bases and V 6 bases, and 7 bases lay outside the gene matches. The CDR3 is 16 residues long. The CDR3 DNA reads TGTGCCAGCAGAGCCCTGGGACAGGGGACCTACAATGAGCAGTTCTTC. This gives the protein CASRALGQGTYNEQFF.

This clonotype was counted many times. In DNA, the CDR3 is TGTGCCAGCAGTTCCCAATCAGGGAATGAGCAGTTCTTC. The encoded protein is CASSSQSGNEQFF. The chain links TRBV27 to TRBJ2-1; a possible D gene is TRBD1 (5 bases). This CDR3 region has 13 residues. V was pared by 4 bases and J by 7 bases, with 11 bases between. Germline V gene lookup returns CDR1 MNHEY and CDR2 SMNVEV (reference sequence).

The table lists this clonotype with a few counts. The chain links TRBV6-5 to TRBJ2-1; TRBD1 matches 7 bases. This CDR3 contains 14 residues. Germline values: CDR1 MNHEY, CDR2 SVGAGI. The junction had 9 bases not matched to a gene; V was cut back by 5 bases and J by 8 bases. The chain's CDR3 is CASSLLQGFDEQFF. For the CDR3, the DNA is TGTGCCAGCAGTCTACTACAGGGGTTCGATGAGCAGTTCTTC.

This sequence joins TRBV5-1 and TRBJ2-5; 10 positions match TRBD1. This CDR3 contains 13 residues. Per the germline V gene, CDR1 is SGHRS and CDR2 is YFSETQ. V lost 8 bases and J lost 4; bases outside the gene matches: 5. CDR3 in amino acids: CASTTGGRETQYF. CDR3 nucleotides: TGCGCCAGTACGACAGGGGGCAGAGAGACCCAGTACTTC.

The chain recombines TRBV29-1 with TRBJ2-7; D might be TRBD1 or TRBD2, each matching 5 bases. Trimming left V 7 bases short and J 5 bases short, with 18 bases between. Germline V gene lookup returns CDR1 SQVTM and CDR2 ANQGSEA. The CDR3 loop spans 13 amino acids. The chain's CDR3 is CSARVRVGNEQYF. The DNA for the CDR3 is TGCAGCGCCCGGGTCAGGGTCGGGAACGAGCAGTACTTC.

This clonotype was counted many times. The chain links TRBV20-1 to TRBJ1-2; possibly TRBD1 for D (5 bases). The CDR3 spans 14 residues. Germline V CDR1 and CDR2: DFQATT, SNEGSKA (reference sequence). Trimming took off 1 base at V and 4 bases at J, with 13 bases between the two ends. The CDR3 region is CSARVPGRPYGYTF. In DNA form, the CDR3 reads TGCAGTGCTAGAGTTCCGGGACGGCCCTATGGCTACACCTTC.

The chain couples TRBV28 to TRBJ2-3, with 7 nucleotides matching TRBD2. Trimming removed 5 bases from V and 2 bases from J; junction bases left unmatched: 10. The germline gives CDR1 MDHEN, CDR2 SYDVKM. This CDR3 is 16 amino acids long. The chain's CDR3 is CASSLLGTTLTDTQYF. The CDR3, as DNA: TGTGCCAGCAGTCTACTCGGGACTACCCTCACAGATACGCAGTATTTT.

Ten or more counts support this clonotype. This rearrangement joins TRBV5-1 to TRBJ2-1; 9 bases are shared with TRBD1. J gave up 3 bases and V 3 bases, and 4 bases lay outside the gene matches. The V gene's germline CDR1 is SGHRS and CDR2 YFSETQ. This CDR3 comprises 15 residues. CDR3 sequence (DNA): TGCGCCAGCAGCTGGACAGGGGAGTTCTACAATGAGCAGTTCTTC. The encoded protein is CASSWTGEFYNEQFF.

The V and J genes are TRBV7-2 and TRBJ2-7, with D perhaps TRBD2 (6 bases). Germline assignment: CDR1 SGHTA and CDR2 FQGNSA. The CDR3 spans 14 residues. Trimming cost V 5 bases and J 9 bases, with 20 bases left between them. This chain's CDR3 is CASSTQAPGGRQYF. CDR3 sequence (DNA): TGTGCCAGCAGCACCCAGGCCCCCGGGGGTAGGCAGTACTTC. Combining the CDR3 with reference TRBV7-2 and TRBJ2-7 gives the whole variable domain GAGVSQSPSNKVTEKGKDVELRCDPISGHTALYWYRQSLGQGLEFLIYFQGNSAPDKSGLPSDRFSAERTGGSVSTLTIQRTQQEDSAVYLCASSTQAPGGRQYFGPGTRLTVT.

V and J are TRBV20-1 and TRBJ2-3; D perhaps matches TRBD2 (5 bases). This CDR3 has 13 amino acids. Germline V CDR1 and CDR2: DFQATT, SNEGSKA (reference sequence). The CDR3 coding sequence is TGCAGGGTACTAGATGTCCTCACAGATACGCAGTATTTT. This encodes CRVLDVLTDTQYF.

The table lists this clonotype with a few counts. This chain uses TRBV28 with TRBJ2-7; 16 bases line up with TRBD2. V shed 3 bases and J 4 bases; nucleotides not matched to a gene: 18. Germline V lookup: CDR1 MDHEN, CDR2 SYDVKM. The CDR3 consists of 21 residues. The CDR3 spells CASSFSRPGTSGRAYRYEQYF. The CDR3 bases are TGTGCCAGCAGTTTCAGCCGACCCGGGACTAGCGGGAGGGCCTACCGGTACGAGCAGTACTTC.

This clonotype was counted only a few times. The J gene is TRBJ2-5, the V gene TRBV29-1, with D perhaps TRBD1 (6 bases). The CDR3 is 13 residues long. Trimming pared 6 bases from V and 4 bases from J, leaving 15 bases between. Germline lookup yields CDR1 SQVTM and CDR2 ANQGSEA. Here the CDR3 DNA reads TGCAGCGTGGGTCGTCAGGGGCGAGAGACCCAGTACTTC. Translated, it gives CSVGRQGRETQYF.

This clonotype was observed a few times. The V and J genes are TRBV6-2 or TRBV6-3 and TRBJ1-6; 7 nucleotides line up with TRBD1. The CDR3 is 17 residues long. Per germline, CDR1 MNHEY and CDR2 SVGEGT. V dropped 6 bases and J dropped 0; count of bases not matched to a gene: 8. The CDR3 region has the DNA TGTGCCAGCAGATCGGACAGGACGAGCTCCTATAATTCACCCCTCCACTTT. It yields the protein CASRSDRTSSYNSPLHF.

The chain links TRBV28 to TRBJ2-3; TRBD2 agrees at 9 bases. V shed 5 bases and J 2 bases; nucleotides not matched to a gene: 8. The V gene's germline CDR1 is MDHEN and CDR2 SYDVKM. CDR3 length: 16 amino acids. The CDR3 DNA reads as TGTGCCAGCAGTCCACTGACTAGCGGCTACACAGATACGCAGTATTTT. Translating it yields CASSPLTSGYTDTQYF. The entire variable domain, with the rest obtained from reference TRBV28 and TRBJ2-3, is as follows: DVKVTQSSRYLVKRTGEKVFLECVQDMDHENMFWYRQDPGLGLRLIYFSYDVKMKEKGDIPEGYSVSREKKERFSLILESASTNQTSMYLCASSPLTSGYTDTQYFGPGTRLTVL.

This clonotype appeared many times. In nucleotides, the CDR3 is TGCAGTGCTAGGGTTCGGAGCACAGATACGCAGTATTTT. The encoded protein is CSARVRSTDTQYF. The chain carries TRBV20-1 and TRBJ2-3; D is uncertain. This CDR3 contains 13 residues. The germline V and J ends were trimmed by 3 bases and 0 bases, with 7 bases remaining between them. Per germline, CDR1 DFQATT and CDR2 SNEGSKA (reference sequence).

Comment on this clonotype: A much larger clone differs from this one at a single base, so this may be a read error. The V and J genes are TRBV11-2 and TRBJ2-1, with TRBD2 matching 7 bases. With 1 base clipped from V and 11 bases from J, the junction kept 5 bases outside the gene matches. Germline CDR1 reads SGHAT; CDR2 reads FQNNGV. This CDR3 comprises 13 residues. The CDR3 protein is CASSLVVGGKQFF. DNA of the CDR3: TGTGCCAGCAGCTTAGTTGTCGGGGGGAAGCAGTTCTTC.